This T cell receptor (beta chain) was documented in a study of cytomegalovirus exposure and HLA in healthy donors. As regards this clone: Its specificity is unknown.

The CDR3 has 15 residues. CDR1 and CDR2 from the germline V gene are SGHNT and YYREEE (reference sequence). V shed 4 bases, J shed 5 bases, and the junction held 7 bases outside the gene matches. The primer mix had 60 Vbeta and 13 Jbeta primers. Clones were sequenced by immunoSEQ multiplex PCR, and TCRdb holds only the in-frame ones, with some missing. The profile shows about 270,000 clones, just over 85% of them singletons. General study results and limits: It was taken for granted in presence/absence analyses that sequencing depth across donors was roughly uniform. Previously analyzed data showed that most TCR beta V segments were productive at a frequency of about 87% or about 30%.

The TCR sequence derives from a man aged 40-49 years in good health and CMV-seropositive. This chain joins TRBV5-4 and TRBJ2-7; 12 positions agree with TRBD2. The sample taken for sequencing was PBMCs. The chain's CDR3 is CASSGRLAGDNEQYF. CDR3 sequence (DNA): TGTGCCAGCAGCGGCCGACTAGCGGGAGACAACGAGCAGTACTTC.